This TCR beta chain was recorded in a study of cytomegalovirus exposure and HLA in healthy donors. Study-wide findings and caveats: With high specificity and sensitivity, the classifier reportedly diagnosed cytomegalovirus status. Cytomegalovirus association was assigned to about 150 TCR beta chains.

Concerning this clone: Its antigen is unidentified.

Data came from immunoSEQ multiplex PCR; TCRdb stores just in-frame clones and leaves some out. Of 200,000 to 300,000 clones in the sample, around 90% were seen once. The V and J ends lost 0 bases and 1 base, in that order; junction bases with no gene match: 6. The CDR3 is 19 amino acids. CDR1 MNHEY and CDR2 SMNVEV come from the germline V gene (reference sequence). The specimen was PBMCs. This chain joins TRBV27 and TRBJ2-3, with 14 bases that match TRBD2. The TCR sequence derives from a woman in her 30s in good health and CMV-seronegative. CDR3 in DNA: TGTGCCAGCAGTTTATCGAGGACTAGCGGGAGGTGGGGCACAGATACGCAGTATTTT. Encoded protein: CASSLSRTSGRWGTDTQYF.